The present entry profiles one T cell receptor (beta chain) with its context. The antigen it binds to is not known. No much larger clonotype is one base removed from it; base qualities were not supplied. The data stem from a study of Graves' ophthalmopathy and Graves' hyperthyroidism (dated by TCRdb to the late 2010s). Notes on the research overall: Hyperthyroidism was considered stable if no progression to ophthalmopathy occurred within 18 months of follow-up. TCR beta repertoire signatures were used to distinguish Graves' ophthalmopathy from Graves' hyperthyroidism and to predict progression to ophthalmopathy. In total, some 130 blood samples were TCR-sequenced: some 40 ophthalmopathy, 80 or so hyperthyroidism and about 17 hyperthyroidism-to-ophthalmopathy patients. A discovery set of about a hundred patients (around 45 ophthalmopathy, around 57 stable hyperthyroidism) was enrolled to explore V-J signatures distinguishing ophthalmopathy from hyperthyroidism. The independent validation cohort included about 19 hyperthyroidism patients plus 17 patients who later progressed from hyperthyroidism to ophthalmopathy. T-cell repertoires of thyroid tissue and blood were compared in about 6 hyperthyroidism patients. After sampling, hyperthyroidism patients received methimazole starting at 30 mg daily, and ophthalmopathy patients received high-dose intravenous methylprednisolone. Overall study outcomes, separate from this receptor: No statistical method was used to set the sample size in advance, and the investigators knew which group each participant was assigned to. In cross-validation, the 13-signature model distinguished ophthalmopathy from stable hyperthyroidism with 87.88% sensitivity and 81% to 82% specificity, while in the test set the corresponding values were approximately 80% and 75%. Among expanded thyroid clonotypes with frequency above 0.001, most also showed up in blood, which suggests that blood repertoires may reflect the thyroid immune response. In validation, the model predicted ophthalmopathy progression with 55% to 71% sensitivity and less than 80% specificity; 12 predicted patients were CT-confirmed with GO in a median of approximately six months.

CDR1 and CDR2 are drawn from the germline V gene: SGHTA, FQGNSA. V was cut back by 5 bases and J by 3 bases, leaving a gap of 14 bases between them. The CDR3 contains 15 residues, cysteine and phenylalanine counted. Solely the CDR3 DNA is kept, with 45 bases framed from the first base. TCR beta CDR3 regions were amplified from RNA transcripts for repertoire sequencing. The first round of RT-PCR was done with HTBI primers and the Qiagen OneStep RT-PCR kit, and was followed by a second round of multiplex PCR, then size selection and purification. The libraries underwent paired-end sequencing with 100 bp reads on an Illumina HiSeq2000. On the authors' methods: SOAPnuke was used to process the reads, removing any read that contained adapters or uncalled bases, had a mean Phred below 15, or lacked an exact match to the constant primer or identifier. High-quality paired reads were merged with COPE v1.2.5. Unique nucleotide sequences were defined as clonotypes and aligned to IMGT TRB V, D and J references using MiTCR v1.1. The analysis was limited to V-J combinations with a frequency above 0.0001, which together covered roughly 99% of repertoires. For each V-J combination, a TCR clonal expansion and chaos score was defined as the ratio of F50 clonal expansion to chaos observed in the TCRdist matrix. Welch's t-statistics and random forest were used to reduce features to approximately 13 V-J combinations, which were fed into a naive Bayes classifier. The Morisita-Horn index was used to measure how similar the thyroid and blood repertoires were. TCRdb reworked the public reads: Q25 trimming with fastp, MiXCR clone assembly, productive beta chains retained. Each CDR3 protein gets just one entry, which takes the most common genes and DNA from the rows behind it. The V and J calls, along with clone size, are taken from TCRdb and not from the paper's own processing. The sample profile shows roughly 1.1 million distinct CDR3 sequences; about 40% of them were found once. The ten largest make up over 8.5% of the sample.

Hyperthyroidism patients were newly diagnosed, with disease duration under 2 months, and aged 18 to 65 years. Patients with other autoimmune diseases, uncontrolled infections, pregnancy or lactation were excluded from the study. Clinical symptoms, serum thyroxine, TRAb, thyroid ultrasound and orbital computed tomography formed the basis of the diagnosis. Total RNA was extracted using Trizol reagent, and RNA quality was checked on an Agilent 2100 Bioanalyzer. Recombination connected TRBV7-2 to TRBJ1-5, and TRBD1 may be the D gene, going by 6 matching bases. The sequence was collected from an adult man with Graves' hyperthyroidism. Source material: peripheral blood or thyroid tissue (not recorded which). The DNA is TGTGCCAGCAGCCTACCGGGGGCGCTCAATCAGCCCCAGCATTTT. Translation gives CASSLPGALNQPQHF.